Below are 15 T cell receptor beta chains sequenced from a single sample in a study of blood T cell repertoires in COVID-19. The data were produced by immunoSEQ multiplex PCR, yet TCRdb's version contains in-frame clones alone and is incomplete. The sample carries approximately 200,000 clones, over 75% recorded once. Sequenced sample: peripheral blood. These receptors were obtained from a man aged 50-59 years with acute or convalescent COVID-19.

The rearrangement uses TRBV18 and TRBJ1-3; 10 bases fit TRBD1. Unmatched junction bases numbered 10, after V lost 6 bases and J lost 5 bases. Germline-derived CDR1 and CDR2 are KGHSH and LQKENI. The CDR3 runs 16 residues. The DNA for the CDR3 is TGTGCCAGCTCCCCCACCAGGACAGGGGGACGAAACACCATATATTTT. Its translation is CASSPTRTGGRNTIYF.

The rearrangement joins TRBV5-1 to TRBJ1-1, with 7 positions matching TRBD1. In germline, CDR1 is SGHRS, CDR2 YFSETQ. V dropped 4 bases and J dropped 5; count of bases not matched to a gene: 8. The CDR3 spans 14 residues. In nucleotides, the CDR3 is TGCGCCAGCAGCCCAGGACAGGTGGGAACTGAAGCTTTCTTT. Translated, it gives CASSPGQVGTEAFF.

The chain is built from TRBV7-6 and TRBJ1-1; 8 bases fit TRBD1. Per germline, CDR1 SGHVS and CDR2 FNYEAQ. J gave up 6 bases and V 0 bases, and 6 bases lay outside the gene matches. The CDR3 runs 15 residues. CDR3 coding DNA: TGTGCCAGCAGCTTAGCAAGGACAGGGTGGGCTGAAGCTTTCTTT. Encoded protein: CASSLARTGWAEAFF. The whole variable domain, filled in from reference TRBV7-6 and TRBJ1-1, reads GAGVSQSPRYKVTKRGQDVALRCDPISGHVSLYWYRQALGQGPEFLTYFNYEAQQDKSGLPNDRFSAERPEGSISTLTIQRTEQRDSAMYRCASSLARTGWAEAFFGQGTRLTVV.

The chain carries TRBV5-4 and TRBJ1-2; the D is unclear. Germline CDR1 is SGHNT and CDR2 is YYREEE (reference sequence). The length of the CDR3 is 16 residues. Trimming removed 4 bases at V and 4 bases at J, with 20 bases between. The CDR3 sequence is CASSRLGREALYGYTF. For the CDR3, the DNA is TGTGCCAGCAGCCGGCTCGGGCGGGAGGCCCTCTATGGCTACACCTTC.

The rearrangement joins TRBV4-1 to TRBJ2-1; perhaps TRBD1 as D (6 bases). The CDR3 covers 14 residues. The V gene's germline CDR1 is MGHRA and CDR2 YSYEKL. V dropped 0 bases and J dropped 12 bases, with 15 bases sitting between them. This chain's CDR3 is CASSQDLGGRGQFF. The CDR3 region has the DNA TGCGCCAGCAGCCAAGATCTAGGTGGCAGGGGGCAGTTCTTC.

The genes are TRBV20-1 and TRBJ2-5, with D possibly being TRBD1 (6 bases). The CDR3 contains 15 residues. The germline gives CDR1 DFQATT, CDR2 SNEGSKA (reference sequence). The V end was cut by 3 bases, the J end by 0 bases, with 14 bases between. The CDR3 bases are TGCAGTGCTAGTCTGACGGGACACAACCAAGAGACCCAGTACTTC. Its translation: CSASLTGHNQETQYF.

This clone came up once. The chain combines TRBV30 with TRBJ2-7, with TRBD2 matching 7 bases. Trimming at V came to 7 bases and at J to 4 bases, leaving 13 bases not matched to a gene. The CDR3 extends over 14 amino acids. Germline-derived CDR1 and CDR2 are GTSNPN and SVGIG (reference sequence). The CDR3 DNA follows: TGTGCCTTCCTCGGTGGGGAGGGCAAATACGAGCAGTACTTC. Protein product: CAFLGGEGKYEQYF. The whole variable domain, remainder taken from reference TRBV30 and TRBJ2-7, is SQTIHQWPATLVQPVGSPLSLECTVEGTSNPNLYWYRQAAGRGLQLLFYSVGIGQISSEVPQNLSASRPQDRQFILSSKKLLLSDSGFYLCAFLGGEGKYEQYFGPGTRLTVT.

This clone was seen just once. The V call is TRBV7-2, the J call TRBJ2-3, with D uncertain. The CDR3 consists of 14 residues. The germline V gene has CDR1 SGHTA and CDR2 FQGNSA. V was cut by 2 bases and J by 1 base, with 7 bases left in between. Here the CDR3 reads CASSLWSGTDTQYF. In DNA, the CDR3 is TGTGCCAGCAGCTTATGGAGTGGCACAGATACGCAGTATTTT.

This chain uses TRBV19 with TRBJ2-3; 11 bases are a match to TRBD2. Germline loops: CDR1 LNHDA, CDR2 SQIVND (reference sequence). This CDR3 contains 16 residues. Trimming removed 5 bases from V and 4 bases from J; junction bases left unmatched: 8. The CDR3 loop is CASSYLAGGTADTQYF. In DNA form, the CDR3 reads TGTGCCAGTAGTTACTTAGCGGGGGGGACCGCAGATACGCAGTATTTT.

The chain has TRBV5-4 and TRBJ1-6; 7 bases line up with TRBD1. CDR1 SGHNT and CDR2 YYREEE come from the germline V gene (reference sequence). The CDR3 consists of 14 residues. V was clipped by 1 base and J by 7 bases; unmatched bases: 2. For the CDR3, the DNA is TGTGCCAGCAGCTTGCCGACAGGGAATTCACCCCTCCACTTT. Translated, it gives CASSLPTGNSPLHF.

The V and J genes are TRBV7-2 and TRBJ1-2, with D hard to call. The V end lost 6 bases, the J end lost 8 bases, and 10 bases lay between the germline ends. CDR1 is SGHTA and CDR2 is FQGNSA in the germline V gene. The CDR3 has 11 amino acids. The CDR3 loop is CASSPGVGYTF. Written as DNA, the CDR3 is TGTGCCAGCAGTCCCGGGGTCGGCTACACCTTC.

This chain joins TRBV11-1 and TRBJ2-5; 7 bases line up with TRBD2. The CDR3 runs 14 residues. J lost 3 bases, V lost 8 bases, and 9 bases had no gene match. Germline V gene data show CDR1 as SGHAT and CDR2 as FQDESV (reference sequence). The CDR3 sequence: CASGAGTTEETQYF. The DNA of the CDR3 is TGTGCCAGCGGGGCCGGGACTACCGAAGAGACCCAGTACTTC.

The chain has TRBV30 and TRBJ1-1; TRBD1 aligns across 7 bases. Losses at the gene ends were 2 bases for V and 11 bases for J; bases not matched to a gene: 14. This CDR3 has 14 amino acids. The germline CDR1 and CDR2 sequences are GTSNPN and SVGIG (reference sequence). The CDR3 loop reads CAWSSRLGTADAFF. The DNA of the CDR3 is TGTGCCTGGAGTTCGCGGCTCGGGACAGCGGACGCTTTCTTT.

CDR3 DNA: TGTGCCAGCAGCCCGCGGACAGGTAAAGCTGAAGCTTTCTTT. This gives the protein CASSPRTGKAEAFF. This chain uses TRBV7-9 with TRBJ1-1, with TRBD1 matching 7 bases. The J segment lost 6 bases and the V segment lost 5 bases, leaving 9 bases of the junction unmatched. Germline V CDR1 and CDR2: SEHNR, FQNEAQ (reference sequence). CDR3 length: 14 amino acids.

This chain connects TRBV7-2 to TRBJ1-6, with D possibly matching TRBD1 (5 bases). The CDR3 loop spans 15 amino acids. The V end was cut by 3 bases, the J end by 8 bases, with 14 bases between. CDR1 is SGHTA, CDR2 FQGNSA, per germline. The CDR3 DNA sequence: TGTGCCAGCAGCTTTAGCGGGGGGAGAGATTCACCCCTCCACTTT. This sequence encodes CASSFSGGRDSPLHF.